This T cell receptor (beta chain) was sequenced in a study of blood T cell repertoires in COVID-19 (dated by TCRdb to 2020 to 2022). Background for the entire study: Samples covering the acute and convalescent phases of COVID-19 were provided by collaborators in the United States, Italy and Spain. Samples came from the ongoing ImmuneRACE study (first 160 participants) plus 1,254 subjects from 6 global collaborators. The repertoires were released in a freely available public database meant as a resource for research on the immune response to SARS-CoV-2. The prospective study material was composed of cDNA or gDNA derived from T cells, B-cell-depleted T cells, or PBMCs. Subjects who had been exposed to COVID-19, were actively infected with it, or had recovered from it provided the deeply sampled blood TCRbeta repertoires that made up the dataset. The sample metadata nearly always contained a de-identified subject ID, COVID-19 status, age in years and sex. HLA class I and class II types, where available, came from metadata supplied by the sample provider rather than from assay-based typing. Study-level results and caveats: The quantity of clinical and demographic metadata differed by source and by participant and was supplied without curation.

Comment on this clone: The specificity of this receptor is unknown. Base qualities were left out, and no much larger clone turns up one base away.

TCRbeta CDR3 regions were amplified from genomic DNA using the immunoSEQ Assay, a bias-controlled multiplex PCR. The original pipeline was this. The number of nucleated cells in each sample was estimated by amplification of reference gene primers within the assay. To quantify the absolute abundance of each unique TCRbeta CDR3 rearrangement, sequence reads were collapsed and filtered. For each sample, productive Simpson clonality was calculated as the square root of Simpson's diversity index across productive rearrangements. TCRdb stores this immuneACCESS table with in-frame sequences only. Part of the clones is absent; in the studies checked, under half of the shortfall reflects unresolved V genes, and no reason is known for the rest. V, J and clone size were drawn from that table, and D and trimming were deduced from the DNA. The sample table contains 100,000 to 150,000 clones; only one count was recorded for about 80% of them. The ten largest clonotypes hold roughly 25% of the sample.

Collaborating institutions collected whole blood in K2EDTA tubes following their own protocols. For TCRbeta analysis, collaborators shipped samples in one of three forms: frozen whole blood, isolated PBMCs, or DNA extracted from either of those sample types. V trim: 5 bases; J trim: 6 bases; unmatched bases: 3. Its CDR3 holds 14 amino acids, cysteine through phenylalanine. The DNA shown is the 42-base CDR3, in frame from base 1. The germline V gene supplies CDR1 SNHLY and CDR2 FYNNEI. Sequencing input: peripheral blood. Recombination connected TRBV2 to TRBJ2-1; 11 middle bases align to TRBD2. This receptor was obtained from a human donor in a cohort sampled during active COVID-19. The DNA sequence follows: TGTGCCAGCAGTATCGGGACTAGCGGCAATGAGCAGTTCTTC. It translates as CASSIGTSGNEQFF.